This T cell receptor (beta chain) stems from a study of blood T cell repertoires in COVID-19. Overall study context: Sites across the United States, Italy and Spain contributed samples from acute and convalescent COVID-19. Sample material is recorded as cDNA or gDNA derived from T cells, B-cell-depleted T cells, or PBMCs.

Germline V gene sequence: CDR1 SNHLY, CDR2 FYNNEI. V was trimmed by 4 bases and J by 1 base, leaving 14 bases between them. The CDR3 loop spans 15 amino acids. In the original workflow: Reference gene primer amplification gave estimated nucleated cell counts. TCRdb's table, derived via immunoSEQ multiplex PCR, lists solely in-frame clones and lacks some. That table supplies the V and J calls and clone size; D and trimming were determined from the DNA. Of 140,000 or so clones in the sample, 80% to 90% were seen once. Sequenced material: peripheral blood. V usage is TRBV2 and J usage is TRBJ2-7, with D perhaps matching TRBD2 (6 bases). The clonotype was recovered from a woman aged 80 or over with acute or convalescent COVID-19. In DNA, the CDR3 is TGTGCCAGCAGTGGTGGTGCGGGGTCATCCTACGAGCAGTACTTC. This codes for CASSGGAGSSYEQYF.